The 2 T cell receptor beta chains reported below all come from one sample, sequenced in a study of tumor-infiltrating lymphocytes in primary liver carcinoma. A constant-region primer primed TCR beta cDNA synthesis from about 530 ng of total RNA. Three rounds of nested multiplex PCR with slightly modified ARM-PCR produced TCR beta libraries. Amplification in the first two PCR rounds was performed using TRBV1-TRBV30 forward primers and a C-beta reverse primer for 10 cycles each. One entry per CDR3 protein results from TCRdb running MiXCR on the multiplex PCR reads. This table holds almost 200,000 distinct CDR3 sequences, less than 70% found once. Alongside blood RNA obtained from unsorted whole blood, germline DNA was also extracted. The sample comprised peripheral blood. These receptors originate from a woman aged 60-75 years with primary liver carcinoma and hepatitis B virus infection.

A note on this clonotype: Being one base from a much bigger clone, this may be a read error. This chain uses TRBV4-2 with TRBJ2-7; TRBD1 matches at 7 bases. Germline loops: CDR1 LGHNA, CDR2 YNFKEQ. The CDR3 has 12 amino acids. In DNA, the CDR3 is TGTGCCAGCAGCCGGACAGGCTACGAGAAGTACTTC. Its translation: CASSRTGYEKYF.

Ten or more counts support this clonotype. The CDR3 region is CASSSRSENSNQPQHF. CDR3 coding DNA: TGCGCCAGCAGCTCAAGGTCAGAAAATAGCAATCAGCCCCAGCATTTT. V gene TRBV4-1 combines with J gene TRBJ1-5; no definite D call. Germline V gene lookup returns CDR1 MGHRA and CDR2 YSYEKL. The V end lost 5 bases, the J end lost 0 bases, and 14 bases lay between the germline ends. The CDR3 consists of 16 residues.